This T cell receptor beta chain was recovered during a study of cytotoxic CD8 clonotypes in ibrutinib-treated CLL. Whole-study results and caveats: Shared public clonotypes were rare, and on treatment they either got smaller or stayed the same.

The protocol was immunoSEQ multiplex PCR, while the TCRdb copy is restricted to in-frame clones and leaves out a portion. The sample carries roughly 200,000 clones, about 72% recorded once. This clone was counted only a few times. The target antigen is unknown. This CDR3 spans 13 amino acids. V gave up 2 bases and J gave up 9 bases, with 11 bases separating them. Germline V gene lookup returns CDR1 MNHNS and CDR2 SASEGT. The sequences come from PBMCs, collected after 24 months of ibrutinib treatment. The chain uses TRBV6-1 and TRBJ1-5; D is unresolved. The source is a human donor with chronic lymphocytic leukemia. The CDR3 reads CASSENLYRPQHF. DNA for the CDR3: TGTGCCAGCAGTGAAAATCTTTATAGGCCCCAGCATTTT.